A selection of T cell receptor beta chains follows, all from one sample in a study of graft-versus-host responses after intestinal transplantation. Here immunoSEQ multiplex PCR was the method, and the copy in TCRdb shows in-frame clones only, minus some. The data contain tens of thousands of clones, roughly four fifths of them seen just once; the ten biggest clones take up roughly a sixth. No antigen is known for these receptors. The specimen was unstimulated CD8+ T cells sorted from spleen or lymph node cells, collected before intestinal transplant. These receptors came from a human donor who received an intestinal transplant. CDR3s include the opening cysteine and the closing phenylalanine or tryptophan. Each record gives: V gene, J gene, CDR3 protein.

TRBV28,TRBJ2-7,CASSDGYEQYF
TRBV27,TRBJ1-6,CATSAGLNSPLHF
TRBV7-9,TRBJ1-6,CASSLTDYNSPLHF
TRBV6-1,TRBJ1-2,CASTVGGAGYGYTF
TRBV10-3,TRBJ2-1,CAIGRGVNEQFF
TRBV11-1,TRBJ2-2,CASSSFQGAVSGELFF
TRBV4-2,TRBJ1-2,CASSHPMGQDNYGYTF
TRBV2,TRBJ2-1,CAGPPWGRDNEQFF
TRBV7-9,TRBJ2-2,CASSLTIGPTGELFF
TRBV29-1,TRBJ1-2,CSASTGLKGGYGYTF
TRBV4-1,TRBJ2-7,CASSQEPGAYEQYF
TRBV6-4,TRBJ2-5,CASRDTALKRTQYF
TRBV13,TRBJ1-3,CASSLGQATGNTIYF
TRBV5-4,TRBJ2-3,CASSLGLHTDTQYF
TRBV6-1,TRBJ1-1,CASSEVGGRDTEAFF